Each of the 16 T cell receptor beta chains below was sequenced from the same sample in a study of control samples from healthy donors and cancer patients. Profiled with immunoSEQ multiplex PCR; TCRdb holds only in-frame clones, not every one. The table has about 230,000 clones, 82% seen once. The source material was PBMCs. These receptors originate from a woman in her fifties or sixties with lung cancer.

The chain carries TRBV25-1 and TRBJ2-7; a weak D match, TRBD1 (5 bases). The CDR3 contains 14 residues. Germline V gene data show CDR1 as MGHDK and CDR2 as SYGVNS. V was shortened by 6 bases and J by 3 bases, with 15 bases between the two germline ends. CDR3 region: CASRGQGVSYEQYF. DNA of the CDR3: TGTGCCAGCAGGGGTCAGGGTGTTAGCTACGAGCAGTACTTC.

This clone appeared once. This chain's CDR3 is CASSPGQILSYEQYF. CDR3 DNA sequence: TGTGCCAGCAGCCCCGGACAGATTCTTTCCTACGAGCAGTACTTC. This rearrangement joins TRBV5-4 to TRBJ2-7; possibly TRBD1 for D (6 bases). V lost 4 bases, J lost 1 base, and 15 bases lay in between. There are 15 residues in the CDR3. CDR1 and CDR2 (germline): SGHNT, YYREEE (reference sequence). Complete variable domain (other parts from reference TRBV5-4 and TRBJ2-7): ETGVTQSPTHLIKTRGQQVTLRCSSQSGHNTVSWYQQALGQGPQFIFQYYREEENGRGNFPPRFSGLQFPNYSSELNVNALELDDSALYLCASSPGQILSYEQYFGPGTRLTVT.

The chain uses TRBV6-2 or TRBV6-3 and TRBJ1-5, with D possibly TRBD1 on 5 matching bases. The CDR3 sequence is 17 residues long. In germline, CDR1 is MNHEY, CDR2 SVGEGT. Deletions cut 5 bases from V and 3 bases from J, with 20 bases between. The CDR3 loop reads CASSTGAAKGHNQPQHF. In DNA form, the CDR3 reads TGTGCCAGCAGTACCGGCGCAGCCAAGGGGCACAATCAGCCCCAGCATTTT.

The V gene is TRBV14, the J gene TRBJ1-5; D call uncertain. The CDR3 is 15 residues long. Germline V gives CDR1 SGHDN, CDR2 FVKESK. V dropped 1 base and J dropped 1 base, with 8 bases sitting between them. The CDR3 nucleotides read TGTGCCAGCAGCCAAGGCGGTTTGAGCAATCAGCCCCAGCATTTT. This gives the protein CASSQGGLSNQPQHF. The full variable domain, in which reference TRBV14 and TRBJ1-5 provide the parts outside the CDR3, is EAGVTQFPSHSVIEKGQTVTLRCDPISGHDNLYWYRRVMGKEIKFLLHFVKESKQDESGMPNNRFLAERTGGTYSTLKVQPAELEDSGVYFCASSQGGLSNQPQHFGDGTRLSIL.

The chain uses TRBV2 and TRBJ2-5, with D perhaps assigned TRBD1 or TRBD2 (5 bases each). Trimming left V 3 bases short and J 5 bases short, with 10 bases between. This CDR3 comprises 13 residues. The germline V gene has CDR1 SNHLY and CDR2 FYNNEI. CDR3 loop: CASSEGVPETQYF. The CDR3 nucleotides are TGTGCCAGCAGTGAGGGGGTTCCGGAGACCCAGTACTTC.

The gene calls are TRBV7-9 and TRBJ2-1; TRBD2 aligns across 8 bases. The ends lost 6 bases at V and 1 base at J; junction bases unmatched: 5. The germline V gene has CDR1 SEHNR and CDR2 FQNEAQ (reference sequence). The CDR3 totals 15 residues. CDR3 nucleotide sequence: TGTGCCAGCAGACCCGGGGGGGGTTCCTACAATGAGCAGTTCTTC. Protein: CASRPGGGSYNEQFF.

The gene calls are TRBV5-4 and TRBJ2-7, with TRBD1 matching 12 bases. The CDR3 consists of 15 residues. CDR1 is SGHNT, CDR2 YYREEE, per germline (reference sequence). J was trimmed by 3 bases and V by 5 bases; bases with no gene match: 6. DNA for the CDR3: TGTGCCAGCAGGCCCGGGACAGGGGGCTTCTACGAGCAGTACTTC. Translating gives CASRPGTGGFYEQYF.

CDR3: CASSPQGSPYEQYF. The CDR3 DNA reads TGTGCCAGCTCTCCCCAGGGAAGCCCCTACGAGCAGTACTTC. The chain recombines TRBV18 with TRBJ2-7; D might be TRBD1 (5 bases). CDR3 length: 14 amino acids. The V and J ends lost 6 bases and 2 bases respectively, with 14 bases between them. Germline V gene lookup returns CDR1 KGHSH and CDR2 LQKENI.

This clone was observed a handful of times. The V call is TRBV13, the J call TRBJ2-3, with 7 positions matching TRBD2. Germline-derived CDR1 and CDR2 are PRHDT and FYEKMQ (reference sequence). Trimming at V came to 1 base and at J to 3 bases, leaving 4 bases not matched to a gene. The CDR3 consists of 15 residues. CDR3 sequence reads: CASSLVRGRTDTQYF. CDR3 nucleotide sequence: TGTGCCAGCAGCTTAGTGCGGGGGAGGACAGATACGCAGTATTTT.

This chain connects TRBV29-1 to TRBJ2-7, with D perhaps being TRBD1 or TRBD2 (5 bases each). Germline V gene data show CDR1 as SQVTM and CDR2 as ANQGSEA. With 4 bases removed from V and 2 bases from J, the gap between germline ends came to 9 bases. The CDR3 covers 12 residues. The CDR3 loop is CSVAGTPYEQYF. The CDR3 DNA is TGCAGCGTTGCTGGGACCCCCTACGAGCAGTACTTC.

The chain uses TRBV14 and TRBJ2-7; D not resolved. The CDR3 has 13 residues. Between the trimmed V and J ends, which lost 6 bases and 3 bases, there was a span of 12 bases. Germline V lookup: CDR1 SGHDN, CDR2 FVKESK. CDR3 nucleotide sequence: TGTGCCAGCAGGTTTTCCGGAGTCTACGAGCAGTACTTC. This translates into CASRFSGVYEQYF.

The chain combines TRBV11-2 with TRBJ2-3; D is perhaps TRBD1 or TRBD2 (6 bases each). V was pared by 4 bases and J by 0 bases, with 14 bases between. CDR1 SGHAT and CDR2 FQNNGV come from the germline V gene. The CDR3 length is 16 residues. The CDR3 DNA sequence: TGTGCCAGCAGCTCGGAGGGGGGAACTAGCACAGATACGCAGTATTTT. It translates to CASSSEGGTSTDTQYF.

In its sample, this clone was seen once. The V call is TRBV7-9, the J call TRBJ2-5, with TRBD2 identical over 7 bases. This CDR3 region has 14 residues. V lost 0 bases to trimming and J lost 2 bases; unmatched junction nucleotides: 0. Germline V CDR1 and CDR2: SEHNR, FQNEAQ (reference sequence). The DNA for the CDR3 is TGTGCCAGCAGCTTAGCTAGCGGGCAAGAGACCCAGTACTTC. Its translation: CASSLASGQETQYF.

V and J are TRBV6-6 and TRBJ1-5, with a weak D call TRBD1 (6 bases). CDR1 and CDR2 (germline): MNHNY, SVGAGI (reference sequence). Trimming removed 6 bases at V and 10 bases at J, with 16 bases between. This CDR3 is 13 amino acids long. The CDR3 is CASRISRDTPQHF. The CDR3 bases are TGTGCCAGCAGAATCTCGAGGGACACACCCCAGCATTTT.

The chain uses TRBV2 and TRBJ2-3; TRBD2 aligns across 13 bases. The germline V gene has CDR1 SNHLY and CDR2 FYNNEI. Losses at the gene ends were 3 bases for V and 4 bases for J; bases not matched to a gene: 1. The CDR3 runs 15 residues. The CDR3 nucleotides read TGTGCCAGCAGTGATGGACTAGCGGGAGCAGATACGCAGTATTTT. This encodes CASSDGLAGADTQYF.

V gene TRBV5-1 combines with J gene TRBJ2-7; TRBD2 is a possible D gene (5 bases). The CDR3 spans 14 residues. The germline V gene has CDR1 SGHRS and CDR2 YFSETQ. The V end lost 5 bases, the J end lost 2 bases, and 14 bases lay between the germline ends. DNA for the CDR3: TGCGCCAGCAGGACCCCCGGGAAGACCTACGAGCAGTACTTC. Protein sequence: CASRTPGKTYEQYF.